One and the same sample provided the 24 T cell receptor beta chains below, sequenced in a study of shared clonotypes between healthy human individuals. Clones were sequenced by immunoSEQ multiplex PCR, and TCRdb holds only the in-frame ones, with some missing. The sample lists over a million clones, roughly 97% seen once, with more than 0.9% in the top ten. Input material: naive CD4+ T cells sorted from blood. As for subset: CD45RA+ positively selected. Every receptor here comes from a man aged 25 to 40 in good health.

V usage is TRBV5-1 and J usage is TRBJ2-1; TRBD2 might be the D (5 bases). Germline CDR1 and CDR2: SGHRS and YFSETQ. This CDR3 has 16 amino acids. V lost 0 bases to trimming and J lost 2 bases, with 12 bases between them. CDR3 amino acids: CASSLAWAGTYNEQFF. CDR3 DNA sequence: TGCGCCAGCAGCTTGGCCTGGGCGGGCACCTACAATGAGCAGTTCTTC.

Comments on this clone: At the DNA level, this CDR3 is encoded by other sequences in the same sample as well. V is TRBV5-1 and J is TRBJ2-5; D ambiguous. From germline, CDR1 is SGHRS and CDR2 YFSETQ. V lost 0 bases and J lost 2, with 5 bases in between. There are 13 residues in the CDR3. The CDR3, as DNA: TGCGCCAGCAGCTTGGGTCCTCAAGAGACCCAGTACTTC. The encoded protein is CASSLGPQETQYF.

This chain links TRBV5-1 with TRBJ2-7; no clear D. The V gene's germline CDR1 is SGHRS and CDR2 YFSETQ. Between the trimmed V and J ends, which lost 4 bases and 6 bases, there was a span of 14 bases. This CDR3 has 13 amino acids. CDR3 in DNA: TGCGCCAGCAGCCTGTCGTTGGGTACCGAGCAGTACTTC. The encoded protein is CASSLSLGTEQYF.

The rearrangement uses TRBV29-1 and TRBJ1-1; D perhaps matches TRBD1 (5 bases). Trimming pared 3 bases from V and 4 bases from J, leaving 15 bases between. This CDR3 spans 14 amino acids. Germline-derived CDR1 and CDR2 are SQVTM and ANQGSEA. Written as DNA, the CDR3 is TGCAGCGTTGATTGGGGGGGTATCGGCACTGAAGCTTTCTTT. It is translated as CSVDWGGIGTEAFF.

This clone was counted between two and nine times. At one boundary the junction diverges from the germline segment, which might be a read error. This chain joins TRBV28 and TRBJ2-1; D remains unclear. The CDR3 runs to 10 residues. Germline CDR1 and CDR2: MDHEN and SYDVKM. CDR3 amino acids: CASNGKPSVF. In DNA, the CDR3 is TGTGCCAGCAATGGCAAGCCATCAGTCTTC. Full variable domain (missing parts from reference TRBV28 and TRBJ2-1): DVKVTQSSRYLVKRTGEKVFLECVQDMDHENMFWYRQDPGLGLRLIYFSYDVKMKEKGDIPEGYSVSREKKERFSLILESASTNQTSMYLCASNGKPSVFGPGTRLTVL.

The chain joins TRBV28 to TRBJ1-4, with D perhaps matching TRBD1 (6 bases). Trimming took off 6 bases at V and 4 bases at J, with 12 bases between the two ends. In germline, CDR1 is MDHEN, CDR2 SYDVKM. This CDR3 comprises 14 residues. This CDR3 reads CASRTTRGNEKLFF. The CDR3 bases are TGTGCCAGCAGGACGACCAGGGGTAATGAAAAACTGTTTTTT.

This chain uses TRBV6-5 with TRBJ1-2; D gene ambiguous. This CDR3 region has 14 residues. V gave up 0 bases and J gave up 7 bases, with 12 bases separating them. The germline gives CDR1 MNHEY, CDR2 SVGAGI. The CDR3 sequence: CASSYSIAVGGYTF. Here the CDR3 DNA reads TGTGCCAGCAGTTACTCGATCGCCGTGGGTGGCTACACCTTC.

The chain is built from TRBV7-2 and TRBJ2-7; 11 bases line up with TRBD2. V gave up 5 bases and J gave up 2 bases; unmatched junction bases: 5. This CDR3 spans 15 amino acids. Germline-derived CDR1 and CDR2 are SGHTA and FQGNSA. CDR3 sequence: CASSPGLADTYEQYF. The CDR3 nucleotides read TGTGCCAGCAGCCCGGGACTAGCGGATACCTACGAGCAGTACTTC.

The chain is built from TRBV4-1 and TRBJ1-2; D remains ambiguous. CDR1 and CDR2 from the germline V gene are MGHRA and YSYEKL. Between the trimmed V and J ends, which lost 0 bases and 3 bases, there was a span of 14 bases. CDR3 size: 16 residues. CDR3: CASSQEGAGRDYGYTF. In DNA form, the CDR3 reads TGCGCCAGCAGCCAAGAAGGAGCGGGAAGGGACTATGGCTACACCTTC.

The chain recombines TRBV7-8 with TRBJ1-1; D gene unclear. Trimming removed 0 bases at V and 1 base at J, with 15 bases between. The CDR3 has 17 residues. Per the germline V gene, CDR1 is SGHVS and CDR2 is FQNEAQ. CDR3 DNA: TGTGCCAGCAGCTTAGCTCCCCTCGGGCTCGGGAACACTGAAGCTTTCTTT. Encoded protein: CASSLAPLGLGNTEAFF.

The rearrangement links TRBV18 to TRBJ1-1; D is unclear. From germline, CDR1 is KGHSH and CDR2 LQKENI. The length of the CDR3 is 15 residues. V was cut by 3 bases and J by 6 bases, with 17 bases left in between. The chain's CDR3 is CASSPLLAPDAEAFF. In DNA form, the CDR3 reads TGTGCCAGCTCACCTCTTCTCGCACCGGACGCTGAAGCTTTCTTT.

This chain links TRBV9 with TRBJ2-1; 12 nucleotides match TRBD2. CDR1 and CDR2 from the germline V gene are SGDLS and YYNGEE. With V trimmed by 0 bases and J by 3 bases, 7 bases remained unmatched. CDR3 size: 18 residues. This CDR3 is CASSVATWTSGNYNEQFF. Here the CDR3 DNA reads TGTGCCAGCAGCGTAGCTACTTGGACTAGCGGGAACTACAATGAGCAGTTCTTC.

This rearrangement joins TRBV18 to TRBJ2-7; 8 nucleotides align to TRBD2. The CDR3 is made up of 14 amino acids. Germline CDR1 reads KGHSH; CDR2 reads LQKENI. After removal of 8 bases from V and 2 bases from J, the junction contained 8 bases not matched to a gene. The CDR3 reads CASTAGGGTYEQYF. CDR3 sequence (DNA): TGTGCCAGCACCGCCGGGGGGGGGACCTACGAGCAGTACTTC.

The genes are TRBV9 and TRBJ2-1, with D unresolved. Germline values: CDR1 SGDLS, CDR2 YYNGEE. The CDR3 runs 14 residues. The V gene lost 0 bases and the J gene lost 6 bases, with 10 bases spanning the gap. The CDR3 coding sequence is TGTGCCAGCAGCGTAGGTTCGTGGGGCAATGAGCAGTTCTTC. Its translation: CASSVGSWGNEQFF.

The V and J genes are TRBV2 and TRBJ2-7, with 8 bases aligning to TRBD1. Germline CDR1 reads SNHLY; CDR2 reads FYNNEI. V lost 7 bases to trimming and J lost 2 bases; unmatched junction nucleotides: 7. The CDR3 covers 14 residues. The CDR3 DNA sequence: TGTGCCAGCAACCCCCAGGGGGCGCCCTACGAGCAGTACTTC. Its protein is CASNPQGAPYEQYF.

DNA of the CDR3: TGTGCCAGCGTAGCGGACCCCACAGATACGCAGTATTTT. Its protein product is CASVADPTDTQYF. The V call is TRBV6-1, the J call TRBJ2-3, with D tentatively TRBD2 (6 bases). This CDR3 is built from 13 residues. V gave up 8 bases and J gave up 2 bases, with 11 bases separating them. Germline loops: CDR1 MNHNS, CDR2 SASEGT.

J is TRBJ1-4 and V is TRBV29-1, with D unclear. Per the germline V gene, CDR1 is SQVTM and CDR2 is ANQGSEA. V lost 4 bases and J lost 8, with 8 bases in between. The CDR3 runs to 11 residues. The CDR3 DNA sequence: TGCAGCGTTGGGGGTAGGGAAAAACTGTTTTTT. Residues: CSVGGREKLFF.

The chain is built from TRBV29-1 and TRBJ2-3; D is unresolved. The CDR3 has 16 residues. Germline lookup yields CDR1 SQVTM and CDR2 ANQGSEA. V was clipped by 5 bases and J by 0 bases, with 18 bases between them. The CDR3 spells CSVLPSGITSTDTQYF. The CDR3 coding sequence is TGCAGCGTTCTCCCTTCAGGAATTACTAGCACAGATACGCAGTATTTT.

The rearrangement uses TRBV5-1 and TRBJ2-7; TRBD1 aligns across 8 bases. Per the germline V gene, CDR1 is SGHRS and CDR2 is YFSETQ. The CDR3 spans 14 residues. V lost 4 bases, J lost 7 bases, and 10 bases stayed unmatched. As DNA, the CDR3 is TGCGCCAGCAGCATTAGACAGGGGTCGGTAGAGCAGTACTTC. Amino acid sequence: CASSIRQGSVEQYF. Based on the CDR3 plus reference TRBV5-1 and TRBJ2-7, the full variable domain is KAGVTQTPRYLIKTRGQQVTLSCSPISGHRSVSWYQQTPGQGLQFLFEYFSETQRNKGNFPGRFSGRQFSNSRSEMNVSTLELGDSALYLCASSIRQGSVEQYFGPGTRLTVT.

The CDR3 sequence: CASSLEQGFDYGYTF. The CDR3, as DNA: TGTGCCAGCAGCTTGGAACAGGGTTTCGACTATGGCTACACCTTC. This chain links TRBV5-5 with TRBJ1-2; maybe TRBD1 (6 bases). CDR3 size: 15 residues. Per the germline V gene, CDR1 is SGHKS and CDR2 is YYEKEE (reference sequence). Trimming took 0 bases from V and 3 from J, leaving 12 bases between them.

The CDR3 DNA follows: TGTGCCAGCAGCTTCCCGTTAGGAGCCGCTATCAACACTGAAGCTTTCTTT. This sequence encodes CASSFPLGAAINTEAFF. This rearrangement joins TRBV7-9 to TRBJ1-1; D not resolved. The CDR3 sequence is 17 residues long. V gave up 3 bases and J gave up 2 bases, with 19 bases separating them. The germline gives CDR1 SEHNR, CDR2 FQNEAQ (reference sequence).

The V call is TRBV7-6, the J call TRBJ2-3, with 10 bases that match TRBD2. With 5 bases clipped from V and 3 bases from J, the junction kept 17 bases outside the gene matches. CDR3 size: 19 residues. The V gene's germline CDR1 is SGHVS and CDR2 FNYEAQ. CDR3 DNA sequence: TGTGCCAGCAGCCGATTCCGGCAGCCTAGCGGGAGTAATACAGATACGCAGTATTTT. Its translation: CASSRFRQPSGSNTDTQYF.

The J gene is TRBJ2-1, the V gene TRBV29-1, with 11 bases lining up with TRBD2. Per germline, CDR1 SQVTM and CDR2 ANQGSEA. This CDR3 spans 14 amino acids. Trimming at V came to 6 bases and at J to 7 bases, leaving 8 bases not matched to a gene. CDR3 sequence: CSVITSGRTNEQFF. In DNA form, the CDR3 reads TGCAGCGTGATTACTAGCGGGAGAACGAATGAGCAGTTCTTC.

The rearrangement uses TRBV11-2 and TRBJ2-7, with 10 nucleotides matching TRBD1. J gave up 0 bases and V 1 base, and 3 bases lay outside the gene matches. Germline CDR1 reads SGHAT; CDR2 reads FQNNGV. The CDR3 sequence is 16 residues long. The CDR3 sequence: CASSLGQGAISYEQYF. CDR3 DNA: TGTGCCAGCAGCTTAGGACAGGGGGCGATCTCCTACGAGCAGTACTTC.